This T cell receptor (beta chain) was recovered during a study of blood T cell dynamics during melanoma immunotherapy. The V segment lost 0 bases and the J segment 7 bases; nucleotides outside the gene matches: 6. Per germline, CDR1 MNHEY and CDR2 SMNVEV (reference sequence). The CDR3 has 15 amino acids. Time point indicated: pre-treatment baseline. Profiled with immunoSEQ multiplex PCR; TCRdb holds only in-frame clones, not every one. This sample has fewer than 25,000 clones, with under 90% found just once. The sample was blood, taken from a patient treated with checkpoint blockade. The rearrangement uses TRBV27 and TRBJ2-4; the match to TRBD1 covers 7 bases. The sequence was obtained from a human donor with melanoma. The DNA of the CDR3 is TGTGCCAGCAGTTTATCGTACACAGGGGATAACATTCAGTACTTC. It specifies CASSLSYTGDNIQYF.